The entry that follows covers one TCR beta chain sequence. Its antigen is unidentified. This sample is drawn from a study of long-term antiretroviral therapy in people with HIV. The study's findings and limits: The range of CDR3 lengths in HIV repertoires proved narrower than that found in controls. Pre-ART expanded TRB clones stayed dominant throughout, though often decreasing after ART.

They ran version v3.0 of the immunoSEQ assay at survey level. TCRdb keeps only in-frame clones here, not all; method: immunoSEQ multiplex PCR. The sample contains about 24,000 clones, approximately 88% of which appear only once. The CDR3 length is 14 residues. V lost 0 bases to trimming and J lost 7 bases; unmatched junction nucleotides: 1. CDR1 SGHNT and CDR2 YYREEE come from the germline V gene (reference sequence). This clonotype was sampled from a man aged 25 to 45 with HIV. The sample was unsorted PBMCs, taken approximately 4.3 years after starting antiretroviral therapy. This chain uses TRBV5-4 with TRBJ2-7; TRBD2 matches at 13 bases. CDR3 residues: CASSLETSGREQYF. The CDR3 nucleotides read TGTGCCAGCAGCTTGGAGACTAGCGGGAGGGAGCAGTACTTC.